This T cell receptor beta chain originates from a study of blood T cells in healthy people across ages. Study-wide points: Naive T cell percentage strongly correlated with TCR beta diversity. Roughly linearly, TCR beta diversity per million T cells fell as age increased. In long-lived donors, naive CD4+ cell counts and diversity exceeded those of aged donors.

Each donor's blood draw was around 10 milliliters of peripheral blood. Primed by a sample-barcoded 5' primer and a J-beta primer mix, a second PCR proceeded for about 7 to 11 cycles. TCRdb fed the 5' RACE reads into MiXCR, producing one record per CDR3 protein. The sample carries 550,000 to 750,000 distinct CDR3 sequences, roughly 20% recorded once. This clonotype has more than one count but fewer than ten. The antigen is not known. The CDR3 consists of 12 residues. Germline CDR1 is SGHTA and CDR2 is FQGNSA. V was cut by 2 bases and J by 3 bases, with 5 bases left in between. This TCR came from a man aged 65 to 85 in good health. Sequencing used blood. The chain joins TRBV7-2 to TRBJ2-7; no clear D gene. CDR3 in amino acids: CASSLPRYEQYF. Written as DNA, the CDR3 is TGTGCCAGCAGCTTACCTCGCTACGAGCAGTACTTC.